Presented here are 9 T cell receptor beta chains from one specimen sequenced in a study of radiotherapy plus CTLA-4 blockade in lung cancer. The protocol was immunoSEQ multiplex PCR, while the TCRdb copy is restricted to in-frame clones and leaves out a portion. The sample lists 35,000 to 45,000 clones, 72% seen once, with approximately 10% in the top ten. The sample in question was peripheral blood, obtained from a patient treated with radiotherapy plus ipilimumab. The receptor set was obtained from a human donor with non-small cell lung cancer who had stable disease on radiotherapy plus ipilimumab.

The table lists this clone with a few counts. The genes are TRBV2 and TRBJ2-2; D is perhaps TRBD1 (6 bases). CDR3 length: 14 residues. V lost 5 bases and J 6 bases, leaving 13 bases between the germline ends. Per the germline V gene, CDR1 is SNHLY and CDR2 is FYNNEI. CDR3 amino acids: CASSFDRLSGELFF. In DNA, the CDR3 is TGTGCCAGCAGTTTTGACAGGCTGTCCGGGGAGCTGTTTTTT.

This clone has just a few counts. The chain joins TRBV5-6 to TRBJ1-1; 10 bases map to TRBD1. Germline CDR1 is SGHDT and CDR2 is YYEEEE. This CDR3 spans 13 amino acids. J lost 11 bases, V lost 3 bases, and 7 bases had no gene match. CDR3 in DNA: TGTGCCAGCAGCTCAGGTGGGGGACAGGGGGCTTTCTTT. Amino acids: CASSSGGGQGAFF.

This chain joins TRBV2 and TRBJ2-5; 11 bases are a match to TRBD1. Trimming at V came to 4 bases and at J to 7 bases, leaving 11 bases not matched to a gene. In germline, CDR1 is SNHLY, CDR2 FYNNEI. This CDR3 contains 16 residues. The CDR3 is CASSGRGDRGVGTQYF. The CDR3 nucleotides read TGTGCCAGCAGTGGAAGGGGGGACAGGGGGGTAGGGACCCAGTACTTC. Using reference TRBV2 and TRBJ2-5 for the parts outside the CDR3, the full variable domain is EPEVTQTPSHQVTQMGQEVILRCVPISNHLYFYWYRQILGQKVEFLVSFYNNEISEKSEIFDDQFSVERPDGSNFTLKIRSTKLEDSAMYFCASSGRGDRGVGTQYFGPGTRLLVL.

The CDR3 is CSVSGGVTGNTEAFF. CDR3 coding DNA: TGCAGCGTTTCGGGGGGGGTCACAGGAAACACTGAAGCTTTCTTT. This chain connects TRBV29-1 to TRBJ1-1; D is perhaps TRBD1 (5 bases). The germline V and J ends were trimmed by 5 bases and 2 bases, with 18 bases remaining between them. Germline CDR1 is SQVTM and CDR2 is ANQGSEA. This CDR3 region has 15 residues. Supplemented by reference TRBV29-1 and TRBJ1-1, the full variable domain reads SAVISQKPSRDICQRGTSLTIQCQVDSQVTMMFWYRQQPGQSLTLIATANQGSEATYESGFVIDKFPISRPNLTFSTLTVSNMSPEDSSIYLCSVSGGVTGNTEAFFGQGTRLTVV.

This clone showed up just once. Here the CDR3 reads CASSLEGTAPYNEQFF. CDR3 nucleotide sequence: TGTGCCAGCAGCTTAGAAGGAACAGCTCCTTACAATGAGCAGTTCTTC. The J gene is TRBJ2-1, the V gene TRBV11-3; no firm D call. The germline gives CDR1 SGHNT, CDR2 YENEEA. The CDR3 has 16 amino acids. Trimming pared 0 bases from V and 4 bases from J, leaving 13 bases between.

The rearrangement links TRBV2 to TRBJ1-2; 12 bases line up with TRBD1. Trimming at V came to 0 bases and at J to 6 bases, leaving 5 bases not matched to a gene. The CDR3 totals 16 residues. Germline V gene sequence: CDR1 SNHLY, CDR2 FYNNEI. The CDR3 loop reads CASSEAGTGGWNGYTF. The CDR3 bases are TGTGCCAGCAGTGAAGCGGGGACAGGGGGCTGGAATGGCTACACCTTC.

The gene calls are TRBV15 and TRBJ2-2, with 11 bases that match TRBD1. V shed 5 bases and J 5 bases; nucleotides not matched to a gene: 7. This CDR3 is 16 amino acids long. Germline CDR1 and CDR2: LNHNV and YYDKDF (reference sequence). The CDR3 DNA is TGTGCCACCAGCTCCCTGGACAGGGGGCCGACCGGGGAGCTGTTTTTT. This translates into CATSSLDRGPTGELFF.

This CDR3 reads CASSLGTGGGYEQYF. The DNA for the CDR3 is TGCGCCAGCAGCTTGGGGACAGGGGGAGGTTACGAGCAGTACTTC. This chain uses TRBV5-1 with TRBJ2-7; 10 bases map to TRBD1. Germline V CDR1 and CDR2: SGHRS, YFSETQ. Trimming removed 0 bases from V and 4 bases from J; junction bases left unmatched: 4. CDR3 length: 15 amino acids.

The rearrangement joins TRBV4-2 to TRBJ1-4; no clear D. This CDR3 is built from 16 residues. V was cut by 0 bases and J by 7 bases, with 15 bases left in between. CDR1 is LGHNA and CDR2 is YNFKEQ in the germline V gene. The CDR3 coding sequence is TGTGCCAGCAGCCAAGAGACCCCCGGAGCTTCTGAAAAACTGTTTTTT. It yields the protein CASSQETPGASEKLFF.